Listed here is a single T cell receptor (beta chain). V lost 2 bases to trimming and J lost 2 bases, with 10 bases between them. From germline, CDR1 is MNHEY and CDR2 SMNVEV (reference sequence). The CDR3 runs 16 residues. The sample is drawn from a study of shared clonotypes between healthy human individuals. It was roughly 210 ng DNA, 25,000 to 35,000 T cell genomes, that sorted-subset replicate PCRs used. Assay used: immunoSEQ multiplex PCR; TCRdb lists only in-frame clones, some missing. The sample consists of about 1.4 million clones, over 95% of them appearing once. The V gene is TRBV27, the J gene TRBJ2-6, with D possibly being TRBD1 or TRBD2 (5 bases each). This TCR was sampled from a man aged 25 to 40 in good health. Sequenced: naive CD4+ T cells sorted from blood. Specified subset: CD45RA+ positively selected. CDR3 nucleotide sequence: TGTGCCAGCAGTTTACGCAGGGAGCCTGGGGCCAACGTCCTGACTTTC. Amino acid sequence: CASSLRREPGANVLTF.